The sequence of this TCR beta chain was determined in a study of T cells in Graves' hyperthyroidism and ophthalmopathy. Patients with uncontrolled infections, other autoimmune diseases, pregnancy or lactation were excluded. Every diagnosis used clinical symptoms, serum thyroxine and TRAb, thyroid ultrasound and orbital computed tomography. A roughly 9.3 ml volume of fresh peripheral blood provided the PBMCs. Authors of the study amplified TCR beta CDR3 regions from RNA transcripts. When the TCR CDR3 underwent first-round RT-PCR, the HTBI primer set was used. In TCRdb, the multiplex PCR reads were re-called with MiXCR into one record per CDR3 protein. The repertoire consists of about 200,000 distinct CDR3 sequences, with roughly a sixth occurring once and the leading ten covering more than 50%. This clonotype showed up many times. The sequence derives from a woman in her forties or fifties with Graves' hyperthyroidism. The material sequenced was blood.

The CDR3 loop reads CASSQTGQTYEQYF. In DNA, the CDR3 is TGCGCCAGCAGCCAAACGGGACAGACCTACGAGCAGTACTTC. The chain combines TRBV4-1 with TRBJ2-7; 7 positions agree with TRBD1. The CDR3 is 14 residues long. The germline CDR1 and CDR2 sequences are MGHRA and YSYEKL. V was pared by 2 bases and J by 2 bases, with 3 bases of the junction left unmatched.